This T cell receptor beta chain was found in a study of T cell repertoires in cytomegalovirus infection. Turning to the study itself: The public TCR beta signatures pointed to both CMV infection and matching HLA type. Study results and caveats: HLA-C-restricted CMV-specific TCR beta clonotypes were dominant in the ex vivo response. Adding up the frequency of public TCR beta families identified people who carried CMV plus the relevant HLA.

The sample holds a few counts of this clonotype. Its antigen remains unknown. The length of the CDR3 is 12 residues. The V end was cut by 5 bases, the J end by 8 bases, with 12 bases between. CDR1 SEHNR and CDR2 FQNEAQ come from the germline V gene (reference sequence). TCRdb re-analysed the reads in MiXCR, keeping a single row per CDR3 protein. The sample carries 80,000 to 130,000 distinct CDR3 sequences, around 22% recorded once. The sample was CD8+ T cells from PBMCs. V gene TRBV7-9 combines with J gene TRBJ1-2; weak D call: TRBD1 (6 bases). This receptor was obtained from a human donor in good health (CMV status not recorded). Some clones in this sample may be carry-over from other donors' samples. The CDR3 DNA reads TGTGCCAGCAGCGCCGACAGGTGGGGCTACACCTTC. It specifies CASSADRWGYTF.